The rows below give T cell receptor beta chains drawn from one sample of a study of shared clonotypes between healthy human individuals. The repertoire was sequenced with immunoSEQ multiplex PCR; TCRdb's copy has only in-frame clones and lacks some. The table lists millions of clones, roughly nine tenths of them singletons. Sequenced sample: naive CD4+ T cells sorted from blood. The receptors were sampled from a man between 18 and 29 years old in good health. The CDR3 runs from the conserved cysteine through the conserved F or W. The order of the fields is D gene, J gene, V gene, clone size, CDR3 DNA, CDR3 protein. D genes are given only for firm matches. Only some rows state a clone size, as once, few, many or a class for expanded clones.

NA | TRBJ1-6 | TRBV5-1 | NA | TGCGCCAGCAGCTTGGACAGCCGTAATTCACCCCTCCACTTT | CASSLDSRNSPLHF
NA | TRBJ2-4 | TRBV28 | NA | TGTGCCAGCAGTTTACCGGAGCTAGCCAAAAACATTCAGTACTTC | CASSLPELAKNIQYF
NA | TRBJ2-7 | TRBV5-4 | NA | TGTGCCAGCAGCTTGGACACTAGGGGCTACGAGCAGTACTTC | CASSLDTRGYEQYF
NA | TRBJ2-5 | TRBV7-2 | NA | TGTGCCAGCAGTCGGCGGGGCTTTGCGGGATGGGGAGAGACCCAGTACTTC | CASSRRGFAGWGETQYF
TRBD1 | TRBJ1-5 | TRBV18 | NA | TGTGCCAGCTCACCCCTCGGGACAGGTTCGGATCAGCCCCAGCATTTT | CASSPLGTGSDQPQHF
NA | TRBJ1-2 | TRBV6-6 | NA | TGTGCCAGCAGAGGGGCTATGGCCGCGCTAGGCGATGGCTACACCTTC | CASRGAMAALGDGYTF
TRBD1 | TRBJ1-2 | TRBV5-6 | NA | TGTGCCAGCAGCCGAACGGCAGGGGGCAGCTATGGCTACACCTTC | CASSRTAGGSYGYTF
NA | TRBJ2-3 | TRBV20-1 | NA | TGCAGTGCTATAGCATCGGATACGCAGTATTTT | CSAIASDTQYF
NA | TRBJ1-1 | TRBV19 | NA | TGTGCCAGTTTCCCTCCAGGGGCCTACACTGAAGCTTTCTTT | CASFPPGAYTEAFF
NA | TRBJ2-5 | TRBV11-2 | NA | TGTGCCAGCAGCAGTCAGAGGAAAGAGACCCAGTACTTC | CASSSQRKETQYF
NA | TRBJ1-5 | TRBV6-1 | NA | TGTGCCAGCAGTACGGAGCGCAATCAGCCCCAGCATTTT | CASSTERNQPQHF
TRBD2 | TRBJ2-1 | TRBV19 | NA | TGTGCCAGTAGTATAGGACAGGGAAGCTTTCGTGGACTAGCGGGGTTTAGTGAGCAGTTCTTC | CASSIGQGSFRGLAGFSEQFF
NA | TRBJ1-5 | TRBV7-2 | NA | TGTGCCAGCAGCTTATCGACAGCCACTTATAGCAATCAGCCCCAGCATTTT | CASSLSTATYSNQPQHF
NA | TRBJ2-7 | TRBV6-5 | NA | TGTGCCTGCAACGCGACTACACTCATCTCCGAGCAGTACTTC | CACNATTLISEQYF
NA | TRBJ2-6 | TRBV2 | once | TGTGCCAGCAGTGAACGATCTGGGGCCAACGTCCTGACTTTC | CASSERSGANVLTF
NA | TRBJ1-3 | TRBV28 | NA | TGTGCCAGTACCGGGGATCTCTGGGGAAACACCATATATTTT | CASTGDLWGNTIYF
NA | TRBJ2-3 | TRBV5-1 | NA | TGCGCCAGCAGCTTGGTGGGGATAACAGATACGCAGTATTTT | CASSLVGITDTQYF
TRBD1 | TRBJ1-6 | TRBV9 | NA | TGTGCCAGCAGCGTGCTGACAGGGGGTCATTCACCCCTCCACTTT | CASSVLTGGHSPLHF